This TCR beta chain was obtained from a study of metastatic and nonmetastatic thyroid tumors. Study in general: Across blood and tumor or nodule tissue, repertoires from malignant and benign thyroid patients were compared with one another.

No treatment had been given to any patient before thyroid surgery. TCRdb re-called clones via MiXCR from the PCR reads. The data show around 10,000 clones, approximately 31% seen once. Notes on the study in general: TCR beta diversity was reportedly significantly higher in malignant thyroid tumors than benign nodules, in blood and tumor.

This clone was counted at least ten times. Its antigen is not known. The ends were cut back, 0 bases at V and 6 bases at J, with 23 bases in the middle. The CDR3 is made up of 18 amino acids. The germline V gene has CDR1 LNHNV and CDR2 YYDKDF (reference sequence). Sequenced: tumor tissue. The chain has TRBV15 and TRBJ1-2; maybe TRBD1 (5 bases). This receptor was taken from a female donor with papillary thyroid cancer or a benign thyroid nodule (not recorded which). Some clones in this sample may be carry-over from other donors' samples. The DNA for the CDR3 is TGTGCCACCAGCAGAGATACTCTAGCCGGGGCAAACGATGATGGCTACACCTTC. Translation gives CATSRDTLAGANDDGYTF.